The sample holds a few counts of the clone carrying this TCR beta chain. Its antigen is not known. An end of the junction does not agree with germline; a read error may underlie this. CDR3 length equals 15 residues. The data belong to a study of T cells in Graves' hyperthyroidism and ophthalmopathy. Amplification of TCR beta CDR3 regions was performed using RNA transcripts as template. First-round RT-PCR with HTBI primers amplified the TCR CDR3 region. A single record per CDR3 protein comes from TCRdb applying MiXCR to the multiplex PCR reads. This table holds hundreds of thousands of distinct CDR3 sequences, around 15% found once. Lactation, pregnancy, other autoimmune disease or uncontrolled infection led to exclusion of patients. Broader study findings: Among thyroid clonotypes expanded above 0.001, most also appeared in blood.

The chain has TRBV12-3 or TRBV12-4 and TRBJ2-1; 9 nucleotides line up with TRBD2. The source material was blood. This clonotype was obtained from a woman in her thirties with Graves' hyperthyroidism. The CDR3 DNA reads TGTGCCAGCAGTTTGCGGGAGGGCTGGGGGAATGAGCAGCTCTTC. Its protein product is CASSLREGWGNEQLF.